This TCR beta chain was observed in a study of blood T cell repertoires in COVID-19. Sequenced by immunoSEQ multiplex PCR; TCRdb stores in-frame clones only, minus some. The table includes 200,000 to 250,000 clones, around 89% detected once. This receptor was identified in a woman aged 25 to 39 who had recovered from COVID-19. The sequenced material came from PBMCs or T cells enriched from blood (not recorded which).

The CDR3 protein is CASSLFRDTRPYGYTF. DNA of the CDR3: TGTGCCAGCAGCTTGTTCCGGGACACACGTCCCTATGGCTACACCTTC. The chain carries TRBV7-2 and TRBJ1-2, with D possibly matching TRBD1 (6 bases). V was pared by 3 bases and J by 4 bases, with 18 bases between. Germline CDR1 reads SGHTA; CDR2 reads FQGNSA. The length of the CDR3 is 16 residues.